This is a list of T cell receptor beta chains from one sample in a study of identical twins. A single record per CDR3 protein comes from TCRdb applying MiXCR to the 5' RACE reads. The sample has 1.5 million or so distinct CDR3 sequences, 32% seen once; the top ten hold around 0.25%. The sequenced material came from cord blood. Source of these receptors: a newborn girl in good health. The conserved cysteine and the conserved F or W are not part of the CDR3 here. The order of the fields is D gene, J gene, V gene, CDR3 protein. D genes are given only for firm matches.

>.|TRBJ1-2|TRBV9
ASSVEAGNANYGYT
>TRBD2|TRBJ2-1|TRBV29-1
SVEVGLAGNEQF
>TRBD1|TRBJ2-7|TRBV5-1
ASTRTDRSTEQY
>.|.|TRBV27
ASSLARSSYNEQY
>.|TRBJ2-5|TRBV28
ASSLMVPRAQETQY
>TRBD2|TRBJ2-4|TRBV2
ASSFTSAAKNIQY
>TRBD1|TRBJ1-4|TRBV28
ASSLSGTGNEKLF
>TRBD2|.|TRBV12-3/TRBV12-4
ASSVQREHEQY
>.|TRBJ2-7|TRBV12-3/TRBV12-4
ASNTPGGEYNEQY
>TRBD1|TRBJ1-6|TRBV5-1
ASRWTGAAVSYNSPLH